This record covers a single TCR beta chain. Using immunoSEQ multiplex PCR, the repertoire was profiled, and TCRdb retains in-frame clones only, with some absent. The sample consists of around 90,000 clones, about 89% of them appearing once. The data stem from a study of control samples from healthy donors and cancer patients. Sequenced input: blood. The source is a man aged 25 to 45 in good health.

CDR3 in amino acids: CATSDRFGLQNTGELFF. The DNA for the CDR3 is TGTGCCACCAGTGATCGATTCGGGCTACAGAACACCGGGGAGCTGTTTTTT. The chain uses TRBV24-1 and TRBJ2-2; D remains unclear. This CDR3 is 17 amino acids long. V lost 3 bases to trimming and J lost 1 base, with 14 bases between them. Germline V gene data show CDR1 as KGHDR and CDR2 as SFDVKD.